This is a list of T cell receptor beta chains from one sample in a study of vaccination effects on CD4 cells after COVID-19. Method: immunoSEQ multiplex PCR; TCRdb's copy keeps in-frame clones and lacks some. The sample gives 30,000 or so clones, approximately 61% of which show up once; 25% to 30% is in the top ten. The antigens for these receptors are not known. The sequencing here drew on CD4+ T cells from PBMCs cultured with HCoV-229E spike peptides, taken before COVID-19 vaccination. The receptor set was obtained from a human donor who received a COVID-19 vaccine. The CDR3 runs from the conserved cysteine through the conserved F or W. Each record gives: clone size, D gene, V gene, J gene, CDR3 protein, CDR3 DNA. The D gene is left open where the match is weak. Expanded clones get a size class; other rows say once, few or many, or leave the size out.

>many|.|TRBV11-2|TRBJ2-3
CASSSSTDTQYF
TGTGCCAGCAGCTCTAGCACAGATACGCAGTATTTT
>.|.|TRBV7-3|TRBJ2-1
CASSPPDRPYNEQFF
TGTGCCAGCAGCCCACCGGATCGCCCCTACAATGAGCAGTTCTTC
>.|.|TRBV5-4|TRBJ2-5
CASSLALRGPGQETQYF
TGTGCCAGCAGCTTGGCTCTGCGGGGGCCTGGCCAAGAGACCCAGTACTTC
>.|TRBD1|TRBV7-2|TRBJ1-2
CASSSNQGVYGYTF
TGTGCCAGCAGCTCTAATCAGGGGGTCTATGGCTACACCTTC
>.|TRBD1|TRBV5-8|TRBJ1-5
CASSLDRDQPQHF
TGTGCCAGCAGCCTCGACAGGGATCAGCCCCAGCATTTT
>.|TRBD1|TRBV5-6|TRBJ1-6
CASSEEGTVSSPLHF
TGTGCCAGCAGCGAGGAGGGGACAGTCAGTTCACCCCTCCACTTT
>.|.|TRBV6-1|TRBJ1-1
CASSERTEAFF
TGTGCCAGCAGTGAAAGGACTGAAGCTTTCTTT
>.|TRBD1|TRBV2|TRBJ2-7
CASRSDRVEQYF
TGTGCCAGCAGGTCGGACAGGGTCGAGCAGTACTTC
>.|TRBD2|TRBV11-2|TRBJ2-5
CASSLAGGAVGTQYF
TGTGCCAGCAGCTTAGCGGGGGGGGCGGTCGGGACCCAGTACTTC
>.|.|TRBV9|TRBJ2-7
CASSRRTGYEQYF
TGTGCCAGCAGCCGTAGGACTGGTTACGAGCAGTACTTC
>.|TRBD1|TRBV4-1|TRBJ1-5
CASSQTLLQGRSNQPQHF
TGCGCCAGCAGCCAAACCTTACTACAGGGGAGAAGCAATCAGCCCCAGCATTTT
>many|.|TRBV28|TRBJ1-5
CASSLGRVPRASNQPQHF
TGTGCCAGCAGTTTAGGGAGGGTCCCGAGGGCGAGCAATCAGCCCCAGCATTTT
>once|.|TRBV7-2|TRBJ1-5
CASSLIFGSLASNQPQHF
TGTGCCAGCAGCTTGATCTTTGGCAGCCTTGCCTCCAATCAGCCCCAGCATTTT
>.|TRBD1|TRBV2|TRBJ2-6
CASSGGTGRSGANVLTF
TGTGCCAGCAGTGGGGGGACAGGCCGCTCTGGGGCCAACGTCCTGACTTTC
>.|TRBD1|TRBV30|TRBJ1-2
CAWSPAGTGGEYHGYTF
TGTGCCTGGAGCCCAGCTGGGACAGGGGGGGAGTATCATGGCTACACCTTC
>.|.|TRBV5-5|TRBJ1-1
CASSWDLGVTEAFF
TGTGCCAGCAGCTGGGATCTCGGTGTCACTGAAGCTTTCTTT
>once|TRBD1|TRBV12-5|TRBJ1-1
CASGSGTGGPTEAFF
TGTGCTAGTGGTTCCGGGACAGGGGGGCCCACTGAAGCTTTCTTT
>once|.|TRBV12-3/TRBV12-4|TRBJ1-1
CASSLGSPRKAFF
TGTGCCAGCAGTTTAGGCAGCCCGAGGAAAGCTTTCTTT
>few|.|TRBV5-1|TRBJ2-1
CASSPPTAYNEQFF
TGCGCCAGCAGCCCCCCGACTGCTTACAATGAGCAGTTCTTC
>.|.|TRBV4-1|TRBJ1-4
CASSQGPGQNNEKLFF
TGCGCCAGCAGCCAAGGCCCCGGACAGAATAATGAAAAACTGTTTTTT
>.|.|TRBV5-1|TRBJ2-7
CASSLTGPPNSYEQYF
TGCGCCAGCAGCCTCACGGGACCCCCCAACTCCTACGAGCAGTACTTC
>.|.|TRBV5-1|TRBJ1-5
CASSFTGNDQPQHF
TGCGCCAGCAGCTTCACAGGGAACGATCAGCCCCAGCATTTT
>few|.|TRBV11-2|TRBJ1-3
CASSLGQLSGNTIYF
TGTGCCAGCAGCTTAGGGCAGCTTTCTGGAAACACCATATATTTT
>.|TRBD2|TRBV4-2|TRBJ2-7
CASSQGLTSGRVEQYF
TGTGCCAGCAGCCAGGGCCTGACTAGCGGGAGGGTCGAGCAGTACTTC
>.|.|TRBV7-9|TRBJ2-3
CASRSKLRQSGADTQYF
TGTGCCAGCAGGTCTAAACTCCGACAATCTGGGGCAGATACGCAGTATTTT
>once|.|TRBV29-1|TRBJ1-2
CSVVGGGANYGYTF
TGCAGCGTTGTAGGCGGCGGCGCTAACTATGGCTACACCTTC
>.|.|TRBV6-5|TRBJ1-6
CASSYRAPDNSPLHF
TGTGCCAGCAGTTACAGGGCCCCAGATAATTCACCCCTCCACTTT
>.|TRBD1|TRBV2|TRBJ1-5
CASTGTENQPQHF
TGTGCCAGCACCGGGACAGAAAATCAGCCCCAGCATTTT
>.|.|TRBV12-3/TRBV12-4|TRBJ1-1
CASRAGVEAFF
TGTGCCAGCAGGGCCGGGGTCGAAGCTTTCTTT
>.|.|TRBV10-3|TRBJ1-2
CAISEKSTTLVYGYTF
TGTGCCATCAGTGAGAAGAGCACCACCCTCGTCTATGGCTACACCTTC
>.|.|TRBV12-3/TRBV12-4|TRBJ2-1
CASPYNEQFF
TGTGCCAGCCCGTACAATGAGCAGTTCTTC
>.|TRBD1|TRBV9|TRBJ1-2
CASSVPGGWDYGYTF
TGTGCCAGCAGCGTCCCAGGGGGCTGGGACTATGGCTACACCTTC
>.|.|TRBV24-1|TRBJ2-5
CATSDTGFSWPETQYF
TGTGCCACCAGTGATACTGGGTTCTCCTGGCCAGAGACCCAGTACTTC
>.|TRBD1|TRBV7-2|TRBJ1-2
CASSPRTGGGSYTF
TGTGCCAGCAGCCCGCGGACAGGGGGCGGGAGCTACACCTTC
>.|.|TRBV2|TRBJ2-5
CASSEGQETQYF
TGTGCCAGCAGTGAGGGCCAAGAGACCCAGTACTTC
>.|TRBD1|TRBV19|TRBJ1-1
CASSIQGAGNTEAFF
TGTGCCAGTAGTATCCAGGGGGCCGGGAACACTGAAGCTTTCTTT
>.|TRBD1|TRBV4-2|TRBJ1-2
CASSRPGQGLYGYTF
TGTGCCAGCAGCCGTCCGGGACAGGGACTCTATGGCTACACCTTC
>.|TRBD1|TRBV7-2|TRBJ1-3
CASSYDRGSSGNTIYF
TGTGCCAGCAGCTATGACAGGGGTTCCTCTGGAAACACCATATATTTT
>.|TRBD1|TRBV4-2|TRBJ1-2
CASSQEGRQGSIYGYTF
TGTGCCAGCAGCCAAGAGGGGAGACAGGGGTCGATCTATGGCTACACCTTC
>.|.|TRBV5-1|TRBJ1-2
CASSLVSFGADGYTF
TGCGCCAGCAGCTTGGTGAGCTTCGGGGCCGATGGCTACACCTTC
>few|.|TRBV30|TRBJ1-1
CAWSSLGEAFF
TGTGCCTGGAGTTCCCTTGGGGAAGCTTTCTTT
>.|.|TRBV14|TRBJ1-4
CASSPRSTAFNEKLFF
TGTGCCAGCAGCCCCAGGTCCACAGCGTTCAATGAAAAACTGTTTTTT
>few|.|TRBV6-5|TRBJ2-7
CASSYGRGIEQYF
TGTGCCAGCAGTTACGGTCGAGGGATCGAGCAGTACTTC
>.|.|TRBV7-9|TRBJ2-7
CASSLGQPPHEQYF
TGTGCCAGCAGCCTGGGACAACCCCCCCACGAGCAGTACTTC
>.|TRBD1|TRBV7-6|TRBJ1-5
CASSSGTGVNQPQHF
TGTGCCAGCAGCTCCGGGACAGGGGTGAATCAGCCCCAGCATTTT
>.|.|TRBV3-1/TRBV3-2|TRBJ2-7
CASSQGLVREQYF
TGTGCCAGCAGCCAGGGCCTAGTACGCGAGCAGTACTTC
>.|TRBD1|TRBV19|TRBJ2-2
CASSRTGGTGELFF
TGTGCCAGTAGCCGGACAGGAGGCACCGGGGAGCTGTTTTTT
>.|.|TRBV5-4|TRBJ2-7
CASSLPGPHYEQYF
TGTGCCAGCAGCTTGCCAGGGCCCCACTACGAGCAGTACTTC
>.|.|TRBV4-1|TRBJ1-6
CASSQAGGVAPLHF
TGCGCCAGCAGCCAAGCCGGGGGGGTAGCACCCCTCCACTTT